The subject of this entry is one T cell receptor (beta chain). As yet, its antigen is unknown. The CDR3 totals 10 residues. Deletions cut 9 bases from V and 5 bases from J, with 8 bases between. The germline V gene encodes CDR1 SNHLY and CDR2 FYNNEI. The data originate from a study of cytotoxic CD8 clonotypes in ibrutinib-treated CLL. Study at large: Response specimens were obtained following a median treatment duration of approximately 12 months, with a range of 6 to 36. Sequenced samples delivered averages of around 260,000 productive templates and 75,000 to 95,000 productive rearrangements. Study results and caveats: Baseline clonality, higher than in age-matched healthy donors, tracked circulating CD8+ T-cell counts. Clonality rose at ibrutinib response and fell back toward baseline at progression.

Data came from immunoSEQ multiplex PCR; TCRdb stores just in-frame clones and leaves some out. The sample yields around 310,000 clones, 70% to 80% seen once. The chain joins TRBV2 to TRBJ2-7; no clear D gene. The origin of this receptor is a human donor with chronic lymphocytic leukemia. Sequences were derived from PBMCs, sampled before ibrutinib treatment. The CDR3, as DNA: TGTGCCAGAGGCTCGGACGAGCAGTACTTC. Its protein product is CARGSDEQYF.